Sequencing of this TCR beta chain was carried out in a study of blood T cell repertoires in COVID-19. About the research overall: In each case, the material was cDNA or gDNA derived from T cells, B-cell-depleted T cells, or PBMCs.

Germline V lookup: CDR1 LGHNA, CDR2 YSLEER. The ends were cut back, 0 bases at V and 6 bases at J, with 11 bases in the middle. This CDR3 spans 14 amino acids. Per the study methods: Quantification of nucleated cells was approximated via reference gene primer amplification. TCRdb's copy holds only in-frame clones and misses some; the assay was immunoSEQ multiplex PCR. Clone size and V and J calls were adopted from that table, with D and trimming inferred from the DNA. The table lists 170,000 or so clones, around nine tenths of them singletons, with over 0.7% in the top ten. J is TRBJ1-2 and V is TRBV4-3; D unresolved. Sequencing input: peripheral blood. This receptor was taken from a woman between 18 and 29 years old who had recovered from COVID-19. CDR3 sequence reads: CASSQDRRVDGYTF. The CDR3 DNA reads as TGCGCCAGCAGCCAAGATCGGAGGGTGGATGGCTACACCTTC.